The 10 T cell receptor beta chains below were found in one sample sequenced in a study of T cell changes during pregnancy in multiple sclerosis. Data came from immunoSEQ multiplex PCR; TCRdb stores just in-frame clones and leaves some out. The sample yields around 70,000 clones, 85% to 95% seen once. The sequencing here drew on peripheral blood, taken before pregnancy. These receptor sequences come from a female donor with multiple sclerosis, enrolled in a pregnancy study.

This chain uses TRBV6-5 with TRBJ2-1, with 11 positions matching TRBD2. The ends lost 6 bases at V and 4 bases at J; junction bases unmatched: 5. The CDR3 contains 15 residues. From germline, CDR1 is MNHEY and CDR2 SVGAGI. CDR3 residues: CASRPGLAGYNEQFF. CDR3 DNA: TGTGCCAGCAGACCTGGACTAGCGGGTTACAATGAGCAGTTCTTC.

In regard to this clone: Sequence at one end of the junction differs from germline and may be a read error. The genes are TRBV6-5 and TRBJ1-1; a possible D gene is TRBD1 (6 bases). The germline CDR1 and CDR2 sequences are MNHEY and SVGAGI. The CDR3 contains 13 residues. The chain's CDR3 is CASSHPGHLLLAF. CDR3 DNA sequence: TGTGCCAGCAGTCACCCGGGACACCTTCTCCTGGCTTTT.

This chain connects TRBV13 to TRBJ2-7, with a tentative D call TRBD2 (6 bases). The CDR3 covers 14 residues. V dropped 4 bases and J dropped 4 bases, with 14 bases sitting between them. Germline loops: CDR1 PRHDT, CDR2 FYEKMQ (reference sequence). Here the CDR3 reads CASSSRSGPYEQYF. CDR3 nucleotide sequence: TGTGCCAGCAGCTCCCGGAGCGGGCCGTACGAGCAGTACTTC.

This chain joins TRBV5-1 and TRBJ2-2; TRBD2 matches 11 bases. Germline V gives CDR1 SGHRS, CDR2 YFSETQ. V lost 4 bases, J lost 0 bases, and 2 bases stayed unmatched. The CDR3 has 16 amino acids. The CDR3 nucleotides are TGCGCCAGCAGCCAGACTAGCGGGGCGAACACCGGGGAGCTGTTTTTT. It codes for CASSQTSGANTGELFF.

V usage is TRBV19 and J usage is TRBJ1-1; D gene ambiguous. V was cut by 7 bases and J by 0 bases, with 12 bases left in between. This CDR3 comprises 14 residues. Germline V CDR1 and CDR2: LNHDA, SQIVND (reference sequence). CDR3 in amino acids: CASNFQAMNTEAFF. CDR3 DNA sequence: TGTGCCAGTAATTTCCAGGCTATGAACACTGAAGCTTTCTTT.

The chain recombines TRBV19 with TRBJ2-3, with D maybe TRBD1 (6 bases). V gave up 11 bases and J gave up 0 bases, with 12 bases separating them. The CDR3 runs 13 residues. Germline V gene data show CDR1 as LNHDA and CDR2 as SQIVND (reference sequence). This chain's CDR3 is CAASDRSTDTQYF. CDR3 sequence (DNA): TGTGCCGCGAGCGACAGGAGCACAGATACGCAGTATTTT.

This chain joins TRBV27 and TRBJ2-7; D unclear. Germline V gene sequence: CDR1 MNHEY, CDR2 SMNVEV (reference sequence). V lost 0 bases and J 2 bases, leaving 14 bases between the germline ends. The CDR3 length is 16 residues. The DNA for the CDR3 is TGTGCCAGCAGTTTATCGATAAGGTATCGGGCCTACGAGCAGTACTTC. Translation gives CASSLSIRYRAYEQYF.

The V and J genes are TRBV9 and TRBJ2-1; the D gene is possibly TRBD1 (7 bases). The CDR3 contains 16 residues. The germline gives CDR1 SGDLS, CDR2 YYNGEE. V shed 4 bases and J shed 2 bases, with 16 bases lying between them. CDR3 coding DNA: TGTGCCAGCAGCCTCCAGGGGGGCGGAACCTACAATGAGCAGTTCTTC. Translated, it gives CASSLQGGGTYNEQFF.

V gene TRBV2 combines with J gene TRBJ2-5, with TRBD1 matching over 7 bases. The V gene's germline CDR1 is SNHLY and CDR2 FYNNEI. Losses at the gene ends were 6 bases for V and 7 bases for J; bases not matched to a gene: 14. This CDR3 region has 15 residues. The DNA for the CDR3 is TGTGCCAGCAGAGAGACAGGGTCGCCACCCGGGACCCAGTACTTC. Its translation is CASRETGSPPGTQYF. The whole variable domain, filled in from reference TRBV2 and TRBJ2-5, reads EPEVTQTPSHQVTQMGQEVILRCVPISNHLYFYWYRQILGQKVEFLVSFYNNEISEKSEIFDDQFSVERPDGSNFTLKIRSTKLEDSAMYFCASRETGSPPGTQYFGPGTRLLVL.

This clone was seen only once. The chain is built from TRBV2 and TRBJ2-1; 12 bases fit TRBD2. The ends lost 2 bases at V and 6 bases at J; junction bases unmatched: 2. The germline CDR1 and CDR2 sequences are SNHLY and FYNNEI. The CDR3 sequence is 15 residues long. The CDR3 sequence: CASSEKTSGSNEQFF. The CDR3 DNA reads TGTGCCAGCAGTGAAAAGACTAGCGGGAGCAATGAGCAGTTCTTC.